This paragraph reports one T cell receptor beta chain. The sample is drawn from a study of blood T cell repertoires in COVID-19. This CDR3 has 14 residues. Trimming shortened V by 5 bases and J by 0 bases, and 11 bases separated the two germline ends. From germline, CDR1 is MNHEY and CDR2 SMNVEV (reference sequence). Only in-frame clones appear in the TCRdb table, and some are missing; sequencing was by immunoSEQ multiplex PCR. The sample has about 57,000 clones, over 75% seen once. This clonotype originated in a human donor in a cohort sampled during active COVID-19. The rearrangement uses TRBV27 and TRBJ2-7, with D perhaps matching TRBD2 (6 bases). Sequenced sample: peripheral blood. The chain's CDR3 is CASSPGASSYEQYF. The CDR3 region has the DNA TGTGCCAGCAGTCCGGGAGCCAGCTCCTACGAGCAGTACTTC.